A single sample is the source of the 15 T cell receptor beta chains below, sequenced in a study of patients and donors after allogeneic stem cell transplantation. TCRdb re-analysed the RT-PCR reads in MiXCR, keeping a single row per CDR3 protein. The data show about 110,000 distinct CDR3 sequences, around 35% seen once. Material: blood, either unsorted or a sorted T cell fraction (not recorded which). The source is a human donor who was either an allogeneic HSCT recipient or a stem cell or donor lymphocyte infusion donor (not recorded which). It is not recorded whose cells these are; they may come from a transplant donor.

The table lists this clonotype with a few counts. The chain couples TRBV6-5 to TRBJ1-2, with D possibly being TRBD1 (5 bases). The CDR3 runs to 13 residues. V lost 6 bases to trimming and J lost 2 bases, with 10 bases between them. Germline values: CDR1 MNHEY, CDR2 SVGAGI. The CDR3 here is CASSLRQNYGYTF. Here the CDR3 DNA reads TGTGCCAGCAGCCTTAGACAGAACTATGGCTACACCTTC.

This clonotype appeared once. The V and J genes are TRBV15 and TRBJ2-1; no reliable D call. Trimming took 4 bases from V and 3 from J, leaving 16 bases between them. Per the germline V gene, CDR1 is LNHNV and CDR2 is YYDKDF (reference sequence). The CDR3 has 16 residues. The CDR3 here is CATSNALLTGYNEQFF. The DNA of the CDR3 is TGTGCCACCAGCAACGCGCTACTCACTGGCTACAATGAGCAGTTCTTC.

The gene calls are TRBV10-3 and TRBJ1-1; unclear D gene. Per the germline V gene, CDR1 is ENHRY and CDR2 is SYGVKD. The CDR3 extends over 14 amino acids. The ends were cut back, 2 bases at V and 2 bases at J, with 9 bases in the middle. The CDR3 region is CAISEVLRNTEAFF. CDR3 in DNA: TGTGCCATCAGTGAGGTGTTGAGAAACACTGAAGCTTTCTTT.

The rearrangement uses TRBV11-2 and TRBJ1-2; no definite D call. V was pared by 2 bases and J by 4 bases, with 5 bases between. This CDR3 has 12 residues. Germline V gene lookup returns CDR1 SGHAT and CDR2 FQNNGV. The CDR3 region is CASSLNLYGYTF. DNA of the CDR3: TGTGCCAGCAGCTTAAACCTCTATGGCTACACCTTC.

The V and J genes are TRBV6-2 or TRBV6-3 and TRBJ2-7; D gene unclear. V was pared by 4 bases and J by 4 bases, with 5 bases between. Germline CDR1 and CDR2: MNHEY and SVGEGT. The CDR3 has 11 amino acids. The CDR3 spells CASSSRYEQYF. Here the CDR3 DNA reads TGTGCCAGCAGTTCAAGGTACGAGCAGTACTTC.

The chain carries TRBV20-1 and TRBJ1-6; no clear D. V was cut by 2 bases and J by 8 bases, with 19 bases left in between. Germline V gives CDR1 DFQATT, CDR2 SNEGSKA (reference sequence). This CDR3 is built from 16 residues. The CDR3 nucleotides read TGCAGTGCTAGACCAGCCTCCCTCCTAATTTATTCACCCCTCCACTTT. Encoded protein: CSARPASLLIYSPLHF.

The chain links TRBV12-3 or TRBV12-4 to TRBJ2-1; the D gene is possibly TRBD2 (5 bases). The CDR3 sequence is 15 residues long. The V end was cut by 6 bases, the J end by 8 bases, with 20 bases between. CDR3 coding DNA: TGTGCCAGCAGACCCGGGTCTTTCGGGGTTGATGAGCAGTTCTTC. Amino acid sequence: CASRPGSFGVDEQFF.

In this sample, this clonotype turned up many times. The V gene is TRBV15, the J gene TRBJ1-2, with TRBD1 as a possible D gene (5 bases). V lost 5 bases and J 4 bases, leaving 8 bases between the germline ends. The CDR3 covers 12 residues. Germline values: CDR1 LNHNV, CDR2 YYDKDF (reference sequence). In nucleotides, the CDR3 is TGTGCCACCAGCGGAGGGACCTATGGCTACACCTTC. It encodes CATSGGTYGYTF.

In this sample, this clonotype turned up a few times. The chain couples TRBV7-9 to TRBJ2-1, with 7 bases aligning to TRBD2. The CDR3 is made up of 15 amino acids. Germline assignment: CDR1 SEHNR and CDR2 FQNEAQ (reference sequence). J was trimmed by 8 bases and V by 4 bases; bases with no gene match: 11. This CDR3 reads CASSSPGLPFHEQFF. The CDR3 region has the DNA TGTGCCAGCAGCTCACCGGGACTACCGTTTCATGAGCAGTTCTTC. The entire variable domain, with the rest obtained from reference TRBV7-9 and TRBJ2-1, is as follows: DTGVSQNPRHKITKRGQNVTFRCDPISEHNRLYWYRQTLGQGPEFLTYFQNEAQLEKSRLLSDRFSAERPKGSFSTLEIQRTEQGDSAMYLCASSSPGLPFHEQFFGPGTRLTVL.

J is TRBJ2-5 and V is TRBV6-5, with TRBD2 matching 13 bases. The germline CDR1 and CDR2 sequences are MNHEY and SVGAGI. This CDR3 is 14 amino acids long. Trimming removed 10 bases from V and 6 bases from J; junction bases left unmatched: 8. DNA for the CDR3: TGTGCCACCAGGACTAGCGGGAGTACGAAGACCCAGTACTTC. This encodes CATRTSGSTKTQYF.

This clonotype appeared a few times. This chain connects TRBV4-2 to TRBJ2-2, with a tentative D call TRBD2 (5 bases). With 4 bases removed from V and 1 base from J, the gap between germline ends came to 10 bases. The V gene's germline CDR1 is LGHNA and CDR2 YNFKEQ. CDR3 length: 15 amino acids. For the CDR3, the DNA is TGTGCCAGCAGCCCACCCGGGGTGAACACCGGGGAGCTGTTTTTT. It codes for CASSPPGVNTGELFF.

In this sample, this clonotype turned up a few times. The V gene is TRBV12-3 or TRBV12-4, the J gene TRBJ1-5; D might be TRBD1 (6 bases). V was trimmed by 6 bases and J by 3 bases, leaving 12 bases between them. This CDR3 comprises 14 residues. The DNA for the CDR3 is TGTGCCAGCAGCTCCACAGGGAACAATCAGCCCCAGCATTTT. The encoded protein is CASSSTGNNQPQHF.

This clonotype was recorded many times. V and J are TRBV28 and TRBJ1-2; D unclear. The ends were cut back, 3 bases at V and 7 bases at J, with 12 bases in the middle. CDR1 and CDR2 from the germline V gene are MDHEN and SYDVKM. The CDR3 is 13 amino acids. The CDR3 DNA is TGTGCCAGCAGTTTTCGCCCGTTTTCTGGCTACACCTTC. It yields the protein CASSFRPFSGYTF.

This chain connects TRBV29-1 to TRBJ1-1, with 8 bases fitting TRBD1. This CDR3 has 13 residues. Germline V gene sequence: CDR1 SQVTM, CDR2 ANQGSEA. Losses at the gene ends were 5 bases for V and 2 bases for J; bases not matched to a gene: 4. The CDR3 DNA reads TGCAGCGTTAGACAGGGGTATAACACTGAAGCTTTCTTT. Protein product: CSVRQGYNTEAFF.

The J gene is TRBJ2-4, the V gene TRBV12-3 or TRBV12-4; 14 bases agree with TRBD2. The CDR3 totals 15 residues. Losses at the gene ends were 7 bases for V and 8 bases for J; bases not matched to a gene: 7. This CDR3 reads CASTRLAGGVDIQYF. The CDR3 DNA sequence: TGTGCCAGCACCCGACTAGCGGGAGGGGTGGACATTCAGTACTTC.